This T cell receptor beta chain appears in the sequencing data of a study of T cells in Graves' hyperthyroidism and ophthalmopathy. This clonotype was detected ten times or more. The TCR beta CDR3 regions underwent amplification using RNA transcripts as the source. First-round RT-PCR of the TCR CDR3 relied on the HTBI primer set. TCRdb re-called the multiplex PCR reads through MiXCR, storing one row per CDR3 protein. The table has 460,000 or so distinct CDR3 sequences, about 15% seen once. The sequence was obtained from a woman under 30 with Graves' hyperthyroidism. Sequenced: blood.

The CDR3 nucleotides are TGTGCCAGCAGCTTAGCACTAGCGGGAATCGGGGAGCTGTTTTTT. Amino acid sequence: CASSLALAGIGELFF. The J gene is TRBJ2-2, the V gene TRBV7-2; 10 bases are shared with TRBD2. This CDR3 contains 15 residues. Looked up from germline, CDR1 is SGHTA and CDR2 is FQGNSA. Trimming cost V 0 bases and J 7 bases; bases outside gene matches: 2.